This T cell receptor beta chain was retrieved from a study of low-dose radiotherapy and immunotherapy resistance in tumors. Study-wide context: Every six weeks patients received intravenous ipilimumab 1 mg/kg, and every two weeks they received intravenous nivolumab 240 mg. With cycle 1 day 1 as the start, patients took oral aspirin 300 mg daily for four cycles. Given every two weeks, intravenous cyclophosphamide 200 mg/m2 preceded radiation and immunotherapy by one day.

Time point noted: after trial treatment. This sample's treatment: LDRT plus nivolumab, ipilimumab, low-dose cyclophosphamide and aspirin (RACIN trial). This clonotype appeared many times. Primers used for first-strand cDNA, a TRAV- and TRBV-specific set, covered both alpha and beta chains. For amplifying TCRs, the PCR ran for approximately 21 cycles with Phusion, which was used together with a constant-region primer and the adapter on the V primers. A single record per CDR3 protein comes from TCRdb applying MiXCR to the reads. This repertoire shows about 84,000 distinct CDR3 sequences, less than 20% found once; its top ten account for roughly 1.5%. CDR3 length equals 15 residues. Germline CDR1 SGHRS, CDR2 YFSETQ. The V end was cut by 4 bases, the J end by 3 bases, with 15 bases between.

V usage is TRBV5-1 and J usage is TRBJ2-3; tentative D call: TRBD2 (6 bases). The sample consisted of PBMCs, taken after low-dose radiotherapy plus immunotherapy. This clonotype originated in a male donor with prostate cancer. CDR3 sequence (DNA): TGCGCCAGCAGCCCGGGCGGGGCGAAGACAGATACGCAGTATTTT. This sequence encodes CASSPGGAKTDTQYF.